A single sample gave rise to the 29 T cell receptor beta chains below, sequenced in a study of T cell responses to AZD1222 COVID-19 vaccine. Generated by immunoSEQ multiplex PCR, the TCRdb table keeps only in-frame clones and is missing some. The sample yields some 120,000 clones, around 94% seen once. The source was peripheral blood, collected 28 days after the second AZD1222 dose. These receptors all come from an adult who received the AZD1222 COVID-19 vaccine.

The gene calls are TRBV7-8 and TRBJ1-5; no firm D call. The germline V gene encodes CDR1 SGHVS and CDR2 FQNEAQ. The V gene lost 3 bases and the J gene lost 7 bases, with 13 bases spanning the gap. The CDR3 extends over 14 amino acids. Here the CDR3 reads CASSFSRAGQPQHF. CDR3 nucleotide sequence: TGTGCCAGCAGCTTTTCTAGGGCTGGGCAGCCCCAGCATTTT.

The chain's CDR3 is CASRRSGANVLTF. DNA for the CDR3: TGTGCCAGCAGACGCTCTGGGGCCAACGTCCTGACTTTC. The chain joins TRBV27 to TRBJ2-6, with D unclear. V lost 6 bases to trimming and J lost 0 bases, with 3 bases between them. The CDR3 sequence is 13 residues long. Germline CDR1 MNHEY, CDR2 SMNVEV (reference sequence).

V gene TRBV28 combines with J gene TRBJ2-7; perhaps TRBD2 as D (6 bases). The CDR3 consists of 12 residues. Germline lookup yields CDR1 MDHEN and CDR2 SYDVKM. Trimming cost V 6 bases and J 6 bases, with 12 bases left between them. The CDR3 reads CASREGSGEQYF. DNA for the CDR3: TGTGCCAGCAGGGAGGGAAGCGGCGAGCAGTACTTC.

The J gene is TRBJ2-7, the V gene TRBV2; 8 nucleotides agree with TRBD2. CDR1 SNHLY and CDR2 FYNNEI come from the germline V gene. V trimming: 7 bases; J trimming: 1 base; junction bases outside the gene matches: 3. The CDR3 runs 13 residues. CDR3 nucleotide sequence: TGTGCCAGCAAGGGCGGGAGGTCCTACGAGCAGTACTTC. Protein: CASKGGRSYEQYF.

This clone was found once. This chain joins TRBV7-8 and TRBJ1-2; TRBD1 is a possible D gene (5 bases). This CDR3 region has 15 residues. Germline V gene sequence: CDR1 SGHVS, CDR2 FQNEAQ. V was shortened by 5 bases and J by 8 bases, with 21 bases between the two germline ends. CDR3 nucleotides: TGTGCCAGCAGCAGCCGGGACTCCTCTCGAGGGGGCTACACCTTC. This gives the protein CASSSRDSSRGGYTF.

The chain uses TRBV7-8 and TRBJ2-7, with D unresolved. Between the trimmed V and J ends, which lost 1 base and 2 bases, there was a span of 9 bases. Germline CDR1 SGHVS, CDR2 FQNEAQ. The CDR3 is made up of 14 amino acids. CDR3 region: CASSLEGLPYEQYF. The DNA of the CDR3 is TGTGCCAGCAGCTTAGAAGGGTTACCCTACGAGCAGTACTTC.

The chain's CDR3 is CASSPQGNSGRAEQFF. The CDR3 DNA reads TGTGCCAGCAGCCCGCAGGGGAATAGCGGGAGGGCCGAGCAGTTCTTC. The V and J genes are TRBV11-3 and TRBJ2-1, with 11 bases aligning to TRBD2. This CDR3 region has 16 residues. Germline V gives CDR1 SGHNT, CDR2 YENEEA. V shed 5 bases and J 10 bases; nucleotides not matched to a gene: 13.

This sequence joins TRBV6-5 and TRBJ2-2; D is unclear. Germline CDR1 is MNHEY and CDR2 is SVGAGI. The V gene lost 6 bases and the J gene lost 2 bases, with 4 bases spanning the gap. The CDR3 runs 12 residues. This CDR3 is CASRGNTGELFF. CDR3 DNA sequence: TGTGCCAGCAGGGGAAACACCGGGGAGCTGTTTTTT.

V and J are TRBV6-5 and TRBJ1-5; D uncertain. The CDR3 spans 13 residues. The ends were cut back, 5 bases at V and 5 bases at J, with 10 bases in the middle. Germline CDR1 reads MNHEY; CDR2 reads SVGAGI. The CDR3 sequence: CASSPLKDQPQHF. The CDR3 nucleotides read TGTGCCAGCAGTCCTCTGAAGGATCAGCCCCAGCATTTT.

This rearrangement joins TRBV5-1 to TRBJ2-3; TRBD1 aligns across 9 bases. The CDR3 contains 16 residues. V trimming: 0 bases; J trimming: 3 bases; junction bases outside the gene matches: 5. Germline values: CDR1 SGHRS, CDR2 YFSETQ. The CDR3 reads CASSLVTGGATDTQYF. For the CDR3, the DNA is TGCGCCAGCAGCTTGGTAACAGGGGGCGCGACAGATACGCAGTATTTT.

The chain combines TRBV5-1 with TRBJ2-1; TRBD2 matches 7 bases. Trimming at V came to 0 bases and at J to 4 bases, leaving 10 bases not matched to a gene. Germline V lookup: CDR1 SGHRS, CDR2 YFSETQ. The CDR3 spans 17 residues. The CDR3 spells CASSLAVASGPYNEQFF. CDR3 bases: TGCGCCAGCAGCTTGGCAGTAGCTAGCGGACCATACAATGAGCAGTTCTTC. The whole variable domain, filled in from reference TRBV5-1 and TRBJ2-1, reads KAGVTQTPRYLIKTRGQQVTLSCSPISGHRSVSWYQQTPGQGLQFLFEYFSETQRNKGNFPGRFSGRQFSNSRSEMNVSTLELGDSALYLCASSLAVASGPYNEQFFGPGTRLTVL.

The chain links TRBV30 to TRBJ1-6; D is uncertain. V lost 4 bases to trimming and J lost 10 bases, with 20 bases between them. CDR1 and CDR2 from the germline V gene are GTSNPN and SVGIG (reference sequence). The CDR3 extends over 15 amino acids. CDR3 coding DNA: TGTGCCTGGATTCTGCCGTGGGGTGAAGGGTCACCCCTCCACTTT. Translation: CAWILPWGEGSPLHF.

V gene TRBV7-3 combines with J gene TRBJ1-3; a weak D match, TRBD1 (6 bases). CDR3 length: 14 residues. Deletions cut 5 bases from V and 6 bases from J, with 14 bases between. Per germline, CDR1 SGHTA and CDR2 FQGTGA. This CDR3 reads CASSHDRTSNTIYF. CDR3 nucleotide sequence: TGTGCCAGCAGCCACGACAGGACTTCAAACACCATATATTTT.

DNA for the CDR3: TGCAGCGTTTTTGGCCTCGCCGGCACCTACGAGCAGTACTTC. Translation: CSVFGLAGTYEQYF. The rearrangement uses TRBV29-1 and TRBJ2-7; D is undetermined. This CDR3 is built from 14 residues. The V gene's germline CDR1 is SQVTM and CDR2 ANQGSEA. The V gene lost 5 bases and the J gene lost 2 bases, with 16 bases spanning the gap.

The V gene is TRBV7-3, the J gene TRBJ2-3; no reliable D call. The CDR3 covers 12 residues. Trimming shortened V by 2 bases and J by 6 bases, and 6 bases separated the two germline ends. Germline V gene sequence: CDR1 SGHTA, CDR2 FQGTGA. CDR3 sequence (DNA): TGTGCCAGCAGCTTAGAACGGGATACGCAGTATTTT. Encoded protein: CASSLERDTQYF.

J is TRBJ1-1 and V is TRBV30, with 8 bases fitting TRBD1. Germline V gene sequence: CDR1 GTSNPN, CDR2 SVGIG (reference sequence). V dropped 3 bases and J dropped 1; count of bases not matched to a gene: 4. The CDR3 runs to 14 residues. CDR3 amino acids: CAWSRGTGNTEAFF. In DNA form, the CDR3 reads TGTGCCTGGAGCCGGGGGACAGGGAACACTGAAGCTTTCTTT.

The gene calls are TRBV6-6 and TRBJ1-2; tentative D call: TRBD1 (5 bases). Germline CDR1 MNHNY, CDR2 SVGAGI (reference sequence). The CDR3 runs to 13 residues. Deletions cut 6 bases from V and 5 bases from J, with 13 bases between. CDR3 bases: TGTGCCAGCAGCCGCGCGGGGGGATATGGCTACACCTTC. Its translation is CASSRAGGYGYTF.

The V call is TRBV7-3, the J call TRBJ2-3; the D gene is possibly TRBD2 (5 bases). Deletions cut 0 bases from V and 4 bases from J, with 17 bases between. CDR3 length: 17 amino acids. CDR1 and CDR2 (germline): SGHTA, FQGTGA. The CDR3 nucleotides are TGTGCCAGCAGCTTAACGGCGCTAGCTTCCCCCCCAGATACGCAGTATTTT. It is translated as CASSLTALASPPDTQYF.

The chain joins TRBV30 to TRBJ1-5, with D tentatively TRBD1 (5 bases). Germline V gene sequence: CDR1 GTSNPN, CDR2 SVGIG (reference sequence). The CDR3 loop spans 12 amino acids. The V and J ends lost 4 bases and 7 bases respectively, with 11 bases between them. The CDR3 reads CAWNQGGQPQHF. The DNA of the CDR3 is TGTGCCTGGAACCAGGGTGGACAGCCCCAGCATTTT. The whole variable domain, filled in from reference TRBV30 and TRBJ1-5, reads SQTIHQWPATLVQPVGSPLSLECTVEGTSNPNLYWYRQAAGRGLQLLFYSVGIGQISSEVPQNLSASRPQDRQFILSSKKLLLSDSGFYLCAWNQGGQPQHFGDGTRLSIL.

The chain couples TRBV3-1 (or the pseudogene TRBV3-2) to TRBJ2-7, with TRBD2 as a possible D gene (5 bases). Germline V gene sequence: CDR1 LGHDT, CDR2 YNNKEL (reference sequence). The CDR3 extends over 15 amino acids. The V end was cut by 2 bases, the J end by 13 bases, with 24 bases between. The CDR3 DNA reads as TGTGCCAGCAGCCAAATGGGATCCGACTACCTCCAATGTTACTTC. Its protein product is CASSQMGSDYLQCYF.

On this clone itself: This same CDR3 is encoded by further DNA sequences in the sample. The V call is TRBV5-1, the J call TRBJ1-1; D is unclear. The CDR3 covers 13 residues. Germline CDR1 SGHRS, CDR2 YFSETQ. Trimming pared 4 bases from V and 0 bases from J, leaving 7 bases between. The CDR3 loop reads CASSRTVNTEAFF. Written as DNA, the CDR3 is TGCGCCAGCAGCAGAACAGTGAACACTGAAGCTTTCTTT.

The rearrangement uses TRBV2 and TRBJ2-7; 9 bases fit TRBD1. The CDR3 runs 15 residues. The germline V gene encodes CDR1 SNHLY and CDR2 FYNNEI. Trimming at V came to 5 bases and at J to 6 bases, leaving 11 bases not matched to a gene. The CDR3 is CASSPSGQGMGEQYF. The CDR3, as DNA: TGTGCCAGCAGTCCAAGTGGACAGGGGATGGGCGAGCAGTACTTC.

The chain has TRBV3-1 (or the pseudogene TRBV3-2) and TRBJ1-4; D gene ambiguous. The germline CDR1 and CDR2 sequences are LGHDT and YNNKEL (reference sequence). The CDR3 has 15 amino acids. V shed 0 bases and J shed 3 bases, with 8 bases lying between them. The DNA of the CDR3 is TGTGCCAGCAGCCAAGAATTCGGCTCTAATGAAAAACTGTTTTTT. It is translated as CASSQEFGSNEKLFF.

The chain uses TRBV5-1 and TRBJ2-3, with D uncertain. Per germline, CDR1 SGHRS and CDR2 YFSETQ. The CDR3 consists of 16 residues. V lost 4 bases and J 3 bases, leaving 18 bases between the germline ends. The CDR3 nucleotides are TGCGCCAGCAGCCCCGGGCCAGTTACGGAAACAGATACGCAGTATTTT. Translated: CASSPGPVTETDTQYF.

This sequence joins TRBV7-9 and TRBJ1-5; D is uncertain. Germline V gene lookup returns CDR1 SEHNR and CDR2 FQNEAQ (reference sequence). The CDR3 consists of 16 residues. V lost 6 bases and J 0 bases, leaving 15 bases between the germline ends. CDR3 residues: CASSRRTDDSNQPQHF. In nucleotides, the CDR3 is TGTGCCAGCAGTCGACGGACCGATGATAGCAATCAGCCCCAGCATTTT.

This chain joins TRBV6-5 and TRBJ1-2; a weak D match, TRBD1 (6 bases). Germline loops: CDR1 MNHEY, CDR2 SVGAGI. The V end lost 2 bases, the J end lost 5 bases, and 12 bases lay between the germline ends. The CDR3 consists of 14 residues. CDR3 coding DNA: TGTGCCAGCAGTTACGGGACAAGGGCTTATGGCTACACCTTC. As protein: CASSYGTRAYGYTF.

This sequence joins TRBV19 and TRBJ2-7; a weak D match, TRBD2 (6 bases). The CDR3 is 15 amino acids. Germline-derived CDR1 and CDR2 are LNHDA and SQIVND (reference sequence). V dropped 5 bases and J dropped 6 bases, with 20 bases sitting between them. This chain's CDR3 is CASSSPAGISSEQYF. CDR3 nucleotide sequence: TGTGCCAGTAGTTCCCCGGCGGGAATTTCTTCCGAGCAGTACTTC.

This rearrangement joins TRBV18 to TRBJ1-6; possible D gene TRBD1, 5 bases. Trimming left V 4 bases short and J 4 bases short, with 14 bases between. The germline gives CDR1 KGHSH, CDR2 LQKENI. The CDR3 contains 16 residues. The CDR3 region has the DNA TGTGCCAGCTCACGGGACTGGCACCGTTATAATTCACCCCTCCACTTT. Translating gives CASSRDWHRYNSPLHF. The full variable domain, with the rest looked up from reference TRBV18 and TRBJ1-6, is NAGVMQNPRHLVRRRGQEARLRCSPMKGHSHVYWYRQLPEEGLKFMVYLQKENIIDESGMPKERFSAEFPKEGPSILRIQQVVRGDSAAYFCASSRDWHRYNSPLHFGNGTRLTVT.

The V call is TRBV30, the J call TRBJ1-5; 10 bases match TRBD1. This CDR3 has 15 amino acids. The ends lost 0 bases at V and 3 bases at J; junction bases unmatched: 2. The germline V gene encodes CDR1 GTSNPN and CDR2 SVGIG (reference sequence). CDR3 protein: CAWSVGTGVNQPQHF. The DNA for the CDR3 is TGTGCCTGGAGTGTGGGGACAGGGGTCAATCAGCCCCAGCATTTT.